This record looks at one T cell receptor (beta chain) sequence and its context. Through a sample-barcoded 5' primer and a J-beta primer mix, a second PCR was run for roughly 7 to 11 cycles. MiXCR was run by TCRdb on the 5' RACE reads, yielding one entry per CDR3 protein. Altogether hundreds of thousands of distinct CDR3 sequences are present, approximately 25% being singletons, with the ten largest covering roughly 9%. V was trimmed by 0 bases and J by 6 bases, leaving 17 bases between them. CDR3 length: 16 residues. Per the germline V gene, CDR1 is LGHNA and CDR2 is YSLEER. This sample is part of a study of blood T cells in healthy people across ages. This sample was also put to use in a study of T cells of mothers and their children.

The chain combines TRBV4-3 with TRBJ1-1, with D perhaps matching TRBD1 (5 bases). The TCR sequence derives from a boy under 18 in good health. The sample consisted of blood. CDR3 bases: TGCGCCAGCAGCCAAGATCCCGTGGGGGAAGGGGCTGAAGCTTTCTTT. Its protein is CASSQDPVGEGAEAFF.